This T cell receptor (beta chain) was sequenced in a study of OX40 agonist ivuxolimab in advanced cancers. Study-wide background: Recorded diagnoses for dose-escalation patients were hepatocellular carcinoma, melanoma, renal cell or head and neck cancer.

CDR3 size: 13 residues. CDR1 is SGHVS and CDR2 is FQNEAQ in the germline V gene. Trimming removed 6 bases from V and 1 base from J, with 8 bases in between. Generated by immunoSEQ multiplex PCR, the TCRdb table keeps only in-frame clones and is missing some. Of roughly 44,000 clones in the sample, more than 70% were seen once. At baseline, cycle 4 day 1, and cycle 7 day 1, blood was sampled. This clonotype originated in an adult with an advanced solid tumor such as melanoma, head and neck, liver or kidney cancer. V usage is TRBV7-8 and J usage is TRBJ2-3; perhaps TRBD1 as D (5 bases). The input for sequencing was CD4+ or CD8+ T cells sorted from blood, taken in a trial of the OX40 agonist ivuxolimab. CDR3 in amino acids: CASSIGGTDTQYF. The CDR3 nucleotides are TGTGCCAGCAGTATAGGGGGCACAGATACGCAGTATTTT. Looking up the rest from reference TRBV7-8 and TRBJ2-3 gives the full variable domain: GAGVSQSPRYKVAKRGQDVALRCDPISGHVSLFWYQQALGQGPEFLTYFQNEAQLDKSGLPSDRFFAERPEGSVSTLKIQRTQQEDSAVYLCASSIGGTDTQYFGPGTRLTVL.